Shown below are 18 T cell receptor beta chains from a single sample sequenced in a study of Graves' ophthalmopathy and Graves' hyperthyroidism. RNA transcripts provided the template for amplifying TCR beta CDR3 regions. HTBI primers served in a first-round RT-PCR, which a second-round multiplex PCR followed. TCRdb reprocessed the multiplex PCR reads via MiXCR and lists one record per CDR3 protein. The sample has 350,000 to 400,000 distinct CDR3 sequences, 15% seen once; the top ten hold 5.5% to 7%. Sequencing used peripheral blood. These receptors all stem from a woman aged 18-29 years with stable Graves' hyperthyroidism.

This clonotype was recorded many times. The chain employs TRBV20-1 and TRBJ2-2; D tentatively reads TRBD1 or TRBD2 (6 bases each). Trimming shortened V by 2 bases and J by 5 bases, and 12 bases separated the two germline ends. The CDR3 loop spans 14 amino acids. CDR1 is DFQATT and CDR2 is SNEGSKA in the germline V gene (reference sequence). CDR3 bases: TGCAGTGCTAGACCCGGGGGCGGAACCGGGGAGCTGTTTTTT. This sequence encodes CSARPGGGTGELFF.

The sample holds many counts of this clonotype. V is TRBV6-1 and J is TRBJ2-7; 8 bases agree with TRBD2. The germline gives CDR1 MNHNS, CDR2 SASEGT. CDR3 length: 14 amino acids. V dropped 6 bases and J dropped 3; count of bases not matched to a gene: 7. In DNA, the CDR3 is TGTGCCAGCAGAGCCGGGGGGGCCCTCTACGAGCAGTACTTC. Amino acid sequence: CASRAGGALYEQYF.

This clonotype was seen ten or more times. CDR3 in DNA: TGCAGTGCTTACATGGGGGCGTCTGGGGCCAACGTCCTGACTTTC. It yields the protein CSAYMGASGANVLTF. The V call is TRBV20-1, the J call TRBJ2-6, with D tentatively TRBD1 (6 bases). There are 15 residues in the CDR3. V was trimmed by 5 bases and J by 1 base, leaving 12 bases between them. In germline, CDR1 is DFQATT, CDR2 SNEGSKA (reference sequence).

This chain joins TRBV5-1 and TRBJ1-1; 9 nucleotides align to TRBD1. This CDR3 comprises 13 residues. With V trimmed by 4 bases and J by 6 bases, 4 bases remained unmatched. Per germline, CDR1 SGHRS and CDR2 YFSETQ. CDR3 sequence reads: CASSRDRVAEAFF. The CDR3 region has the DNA TGCGCCAGCAGCCGGGACAGGGTGGCTGAAGCTTTCTTT.

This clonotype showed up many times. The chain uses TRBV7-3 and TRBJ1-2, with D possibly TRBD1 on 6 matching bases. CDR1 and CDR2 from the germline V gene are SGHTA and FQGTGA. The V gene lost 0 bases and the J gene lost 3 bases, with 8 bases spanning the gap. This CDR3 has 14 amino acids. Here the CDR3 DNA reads TGTGCCAGCAGCTTAACCGCAGGGGACTATGGCTACACCTTC. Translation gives CASSLTAGDYGYTF.

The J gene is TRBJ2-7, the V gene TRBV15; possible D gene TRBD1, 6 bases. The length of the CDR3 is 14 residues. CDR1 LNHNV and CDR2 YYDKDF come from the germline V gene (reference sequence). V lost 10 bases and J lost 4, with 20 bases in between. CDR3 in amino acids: CASSPGTLGYEQYF. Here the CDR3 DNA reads TGTGCCAGCTCGCCCGGGACACTGGGATACGAGCAGTACTTC.

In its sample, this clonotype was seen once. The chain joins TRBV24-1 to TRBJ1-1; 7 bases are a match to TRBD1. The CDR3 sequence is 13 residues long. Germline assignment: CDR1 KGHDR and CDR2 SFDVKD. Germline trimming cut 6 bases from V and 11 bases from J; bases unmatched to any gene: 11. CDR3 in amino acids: CATSQGAGGSAFF. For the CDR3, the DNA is TGTGCCACCAGTCAAGGGGCAGGGGGATCGGCTTTCTTT.

The CDR3 sequence: CASSQPLGLAGGETQYF. The CDR3 DNA sequence: TGTGCCAGCAGCCAGCCCCTGGGACTAGCGGGGGGAGAGACCCAGTACTTC. The rearrangement uses TRBV3-1 and TRBJ2-5; 15 nucleotides match TRBD2. The CDR3 is 17 residues long. V lost 3 bases to trimming and J lost 4 bases; unmatched junction nucleotides: 6. The germline V gene encodes CDR1 LGHDT and CDR2 YNNKEL (reference sequence).

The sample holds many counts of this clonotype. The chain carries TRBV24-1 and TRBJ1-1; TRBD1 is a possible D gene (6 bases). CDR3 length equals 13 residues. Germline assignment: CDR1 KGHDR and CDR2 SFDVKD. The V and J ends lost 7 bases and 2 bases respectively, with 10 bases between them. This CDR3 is CATRKGHNTEAFF. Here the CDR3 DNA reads TGTGCCACCAGGAAGGGACACAACACTGAAGCTTTCTTT.

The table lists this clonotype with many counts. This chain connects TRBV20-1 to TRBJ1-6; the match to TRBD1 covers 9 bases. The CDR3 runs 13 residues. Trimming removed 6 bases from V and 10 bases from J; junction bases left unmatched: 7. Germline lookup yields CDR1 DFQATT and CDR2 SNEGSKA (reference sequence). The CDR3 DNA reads TGCAGTGCCACGGGACAGGGCAGATCACCCCTCCACTTT. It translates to CSATGQGRSPLHF.

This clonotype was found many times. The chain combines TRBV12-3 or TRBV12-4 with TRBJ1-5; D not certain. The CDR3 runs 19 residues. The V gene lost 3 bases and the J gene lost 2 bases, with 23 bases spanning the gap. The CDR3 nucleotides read TGTGCCAGCAGTTTTGATAGTGGCAGGCGGCTTAGGGGCAATCAGCCCCAGCATTTT. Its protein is CASSFDSGRRLRGNQPQHF.

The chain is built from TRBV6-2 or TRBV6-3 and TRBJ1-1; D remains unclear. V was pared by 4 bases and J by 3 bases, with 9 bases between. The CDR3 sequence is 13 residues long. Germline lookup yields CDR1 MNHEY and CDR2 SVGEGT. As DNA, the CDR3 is TGTGCCAGCAGTTCATCTACGGACACTGAAGCTTTCTTT. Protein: CASSSSTDTEAFF.

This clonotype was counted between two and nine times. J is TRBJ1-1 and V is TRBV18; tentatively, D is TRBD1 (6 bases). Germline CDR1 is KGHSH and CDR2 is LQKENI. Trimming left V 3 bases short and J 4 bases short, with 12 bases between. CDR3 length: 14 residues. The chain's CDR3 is CASSPEGVSTEAFF. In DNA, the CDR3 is TGTGCCAGCTCACCGGAGGGGGTGAGCACTGAAGCTTTCTTT.

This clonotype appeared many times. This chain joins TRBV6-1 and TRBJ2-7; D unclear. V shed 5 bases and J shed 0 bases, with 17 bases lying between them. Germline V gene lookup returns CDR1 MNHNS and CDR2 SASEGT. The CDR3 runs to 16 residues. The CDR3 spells CASSTWVTLSSYEQYF. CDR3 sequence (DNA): TGTGCCAGCAGTACCTGGGTCACCCTAAGCTCCTACGAGCAGTACTTC.

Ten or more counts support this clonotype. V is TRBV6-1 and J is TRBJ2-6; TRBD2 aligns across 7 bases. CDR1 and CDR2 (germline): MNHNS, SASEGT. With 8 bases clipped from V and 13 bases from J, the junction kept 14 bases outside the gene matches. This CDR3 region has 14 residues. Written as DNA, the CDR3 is TGTGCCAGCCTAGAGCGGGACCCGGCTGGAGTCCTGACTTTC. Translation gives CASLERDPAGVLTF.

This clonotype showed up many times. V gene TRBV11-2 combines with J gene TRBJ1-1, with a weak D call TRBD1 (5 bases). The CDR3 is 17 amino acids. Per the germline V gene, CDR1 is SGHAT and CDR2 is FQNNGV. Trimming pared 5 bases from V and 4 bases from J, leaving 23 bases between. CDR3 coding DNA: TGTGCCAGCAGCCAAAAACGGGGACCTATACGGGGCACTGAAGCTTTCTTT. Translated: CASSQKRGPIRGTEAFF.

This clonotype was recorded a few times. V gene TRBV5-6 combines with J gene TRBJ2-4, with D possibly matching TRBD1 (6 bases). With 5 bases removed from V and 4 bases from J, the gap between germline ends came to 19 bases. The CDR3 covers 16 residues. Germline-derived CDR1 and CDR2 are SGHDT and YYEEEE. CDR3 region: CASSLRQGNGKNIQYF. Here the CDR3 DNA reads TGTGCCAGCAGTCTCCGGCAGGGGAATGGGAAAAACATTCAGTACTTC.

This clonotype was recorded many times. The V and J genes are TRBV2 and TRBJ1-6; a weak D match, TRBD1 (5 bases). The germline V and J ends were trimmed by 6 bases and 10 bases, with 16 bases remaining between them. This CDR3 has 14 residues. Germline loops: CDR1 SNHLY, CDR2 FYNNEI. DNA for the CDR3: TGTGCCAGCAGAACGTCCAGGGAGGCCTCACCCCTCCACTTT. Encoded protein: CASRTSREASPLHF.